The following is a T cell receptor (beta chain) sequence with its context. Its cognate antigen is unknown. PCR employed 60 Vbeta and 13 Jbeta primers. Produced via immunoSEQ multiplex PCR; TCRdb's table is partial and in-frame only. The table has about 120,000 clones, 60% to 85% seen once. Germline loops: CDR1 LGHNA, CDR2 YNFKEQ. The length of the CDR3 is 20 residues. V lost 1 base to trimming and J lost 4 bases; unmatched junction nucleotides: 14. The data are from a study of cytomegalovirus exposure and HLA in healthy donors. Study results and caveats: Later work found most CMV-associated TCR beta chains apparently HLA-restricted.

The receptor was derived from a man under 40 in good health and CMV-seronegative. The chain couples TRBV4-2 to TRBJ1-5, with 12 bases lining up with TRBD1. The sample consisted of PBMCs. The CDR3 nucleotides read TGTGCCAGCAGCCAAGTGTTTATGCCGGGACAGGGGGCCGGTAATCAGCCCCAGCATTTT. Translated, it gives CASSQVFMPGQGAGNQPQHF.